Below, one TCR beta chain is given with its context. Antigen: not known. The CDR3 spans 14 residues. Deletions cut 8 bases from V and 5 bases from J, with 19 bases between. CDR1 and CDR2 from the germline V gene are MGHDK and SYGVNS. Excluded: other autoimmune disease, uncontrolled infection, pregnancy or lactation. The data were taken from a study of Graves' ophthalmopathy and Graves' hyperthyroidism. The study, taken as a whole, reports: Blood shared most expanded thyroid clonotypes above 0.001 frequency. From stable hyperthyroidism, ophthalmopathy was separated by a 13-signature model with about 88% sensitivity and 75% to 82% specificity.

RNA served as the template for amplifying TCR beta CDR3 regions. HTBI primers served in a first-round RT-PCR, which a second-round multiplex PCR followed. TCRdb recomputed calls from the multiplex PCR reads with MiXCR, one row per CDR3 protein. The profile shows roughly 50,000 distinct CDR3 sequences, around half of them singletons. The TCR sequence derives from an adult man with Graves' ophthalmopathy. The chain has TRBV25-1 and TRBJ2-7; D possibly matches TRBD1 or TRBD2 (5 bases each). The sequenced sample was peripheral blood. The CDR3 sequence is CASVEGSRGDEQYF. CDR3 DNA sequence: TGTGCCAGCGTTGAAGGATCCCGGGGCGACGAGCAGTACTTC.